A single count supports the clone carrying this T cell receptor beta chain. Method: immunoSEQ multiplex PCR; TCRdb's copy keeps in-frame clones and lacks some. The table records 200,000 to 250,000 clones, approximately 90% of them present only once. Those enrolled in Seattle joined during active infection and were followed longitudinally afterward. The sample originates from a study of blood T cell repertoires in COVID-19. CDR1 and CDR2 from the germline V gene are LGHNA and YSLEER. The trim removed 4 bases at V and 2 bases at J, leaving 2 bases unmatched. The CDR3 sequence is 15 residues long. The receptor was derived from a man under 40 with COVID-19, enrolled during active disease. Sequencing input: peripheral blood. The V and J genes are TRBV4-3 and TRBJ1-2, with 12 nucleotides matching TRBD1. Here the CDR3 reads CASSLGTGGNYGYTF. The CDR3 region has the DNA TGCGCCAGCAGCCTAGGGACAGGGGGCAACTATGGCTACACCTTC.